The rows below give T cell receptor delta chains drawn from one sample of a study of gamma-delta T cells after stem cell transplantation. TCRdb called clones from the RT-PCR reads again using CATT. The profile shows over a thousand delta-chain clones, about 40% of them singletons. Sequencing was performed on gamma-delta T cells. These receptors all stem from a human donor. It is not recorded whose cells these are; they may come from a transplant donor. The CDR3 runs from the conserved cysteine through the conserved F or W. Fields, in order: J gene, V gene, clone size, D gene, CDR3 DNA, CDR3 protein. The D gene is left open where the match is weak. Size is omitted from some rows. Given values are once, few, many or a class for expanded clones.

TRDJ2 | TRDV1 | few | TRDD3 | TGTGCTCTTGGGGAACTATCCTTCCTACGACCTCAGTACTGGGGGATACTAGCTTTGACAGCACAACTCTTCTTT | CALGELSFLRPQYWGILALTAQLFF
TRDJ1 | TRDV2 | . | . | TGTGCCTGTGACGCCTTGGTGGGGGTCCGGTACACCGATAAACTCATCTTT | CACDALVGVRYTDKLIF
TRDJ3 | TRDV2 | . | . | TGTGCCTGTGACACCGTGGGGACCAGCTCCTGGGACACCCGACAGATGTTTTTC | CACDTVGTSSWDTRQMFF
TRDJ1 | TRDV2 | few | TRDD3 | TGTGCCTGTGACACCCTGCTTACTGGGGGATACGCCGATAAACTCATCTTT | CACDTLLTGGYADKLIF
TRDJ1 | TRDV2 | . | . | TGTGCCTGCGGCACCTTGGGGGGCGATAAACTCATCTTT | CACGTLGGDKLIF
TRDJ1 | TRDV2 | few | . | TGTGCCTGTGACACTCTGACTGGGGCCTCCTTCCACACCGATAAACTCATCTTT | CACDTLTGASFHTDKLIF
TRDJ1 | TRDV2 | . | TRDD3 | TGTGCCTGTGACACCGGCTTACTACTGGGGGATACCCACGATAAACTCATCTTT | CACDTGLLLGDTHDKLIF
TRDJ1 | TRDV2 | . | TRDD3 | TGTGCCTGTGACACCGTTACGACTGGGGGATGCGGGGGTCACACCGATAAACTCATCTTT | CACDTVTTGGCGGHTDKLIF
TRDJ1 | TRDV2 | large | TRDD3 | TGTGCCTGTGACACGATACTGGGGGATAGAGGGTACACCGATAAACTCATCTTT | CACDTILGDRGYTDKLIF
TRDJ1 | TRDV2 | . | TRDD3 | TGTGCCTGTGACCCAGTACTGGGGGTGCTGAGTGACGATAAACTCATCTTT | CACDPVLGVLSDDKLIF
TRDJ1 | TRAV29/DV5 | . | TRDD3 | TGTGCAGCAAGTAAACTTGGCCTTCCTTTCTTTTTCGGAGACTGGGGGATGAGGGGAACCGATAAACTCATCTTT | CAASKLGLPFFFGDWGMRGTDKLIF
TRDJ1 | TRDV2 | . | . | TGTGCCTGTGACACGGTGGAGGATACTGAGACCGATAAACTCATCTTT | CACDTVEDTETDKLIF
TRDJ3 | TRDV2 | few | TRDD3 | TGTGCCTGTGACACCGTGAGTGGATGGGGGACCCCGCTTCGTTTATCGTCCTGGGACACCCTACAAATGTTTTTC | CACDTVSGWGTPLRLSSWDTLQMFF
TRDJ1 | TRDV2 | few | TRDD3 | TGTGCCCGTGACACGGCTGAACTGGGGGGCCTCACAAAGGCCGATAAACTCATCTTT | CARDTAELGGLTKADKLIF
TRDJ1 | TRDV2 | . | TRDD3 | TGTGCCTGTGATGCTCTTTTACTGGGGGATACACTCACCGATAAACTCATCTTT | CACDALLLGDTLTDKLIF
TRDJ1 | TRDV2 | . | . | TGTGCCTGTGACTGTCTCGGGGCCGATAAACTCATCTTT | CACDCLGADKLIF
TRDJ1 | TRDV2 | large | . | TGTGCCTGTGACACCGTGCCTAGTGGGGTTCCATTCACCGATAAACTCATCTTT | CACDTVPSGVPFTDKLIF
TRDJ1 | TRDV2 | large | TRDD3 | TGTGCCTGTGACCTACTGGGGGACCCCACCGATAAACTCATCTTT | CACDLLGDPTDKLIF
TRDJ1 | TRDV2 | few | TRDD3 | TGTGCCTGTGACGCCATAGGGGATATTGCGACCGATAAACTCATCTTT | CACDAIGDIATDKLIF
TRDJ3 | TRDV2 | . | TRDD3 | TGTGCCTGTGACGGAGTACTGGGGGATAACTTCCGGGACACCCGACAGATGTTTTTC | CACDGVLGDNFRDTRQMFF
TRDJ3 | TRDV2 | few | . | TGTGCCTGTGACACCGCTGAGGGACGGAGCTCCTGGGACACCCGACAGATGTTTTTC | CACDTAEGRSSWDTRQMFF
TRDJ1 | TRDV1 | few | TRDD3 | TGTGCTCTTGGGGAACTAGGGTTCGGTGAGACCGGACTGGGGGTTGGCCTAATCACCGATAAACTCATCTTT | CALGELGFGETGLGVGLITDKLIF
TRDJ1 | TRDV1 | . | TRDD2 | TGTGCTCTTGGGGAAGTTAGGGAGGCCTTCCTACCTTGGATACGGAGCACCGATAAACTCATCTTT | CALGEVREAFLPWIRSTDKLIF
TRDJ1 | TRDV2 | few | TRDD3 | TGTGCCTGTGACCCCCTGGGGGGACGGTACACCGATAAACTCATCTTT | CACDPLGGRYTDKLIF
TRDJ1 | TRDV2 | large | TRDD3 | TGTGCCTGTGACATGATGATGGGGGATACGCGCGATAAACTCATCTTT | CACDMMMGDTRDKLIF
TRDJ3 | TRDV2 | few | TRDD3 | TGTGCCTGTGACAATATACTGGAGGGGGATATCTCCTGGGACACCCGACAGATGTTTTTC | CACDNILEGDISWDTRQMFF
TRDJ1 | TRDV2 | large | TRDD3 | TGTGCCTGTGACACTCTACTGGGGACACGGGGCGATAAACTCATCTTT | CACDTLLGTRGDKLIF
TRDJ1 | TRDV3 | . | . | TGTGCCACTTGGGGTGGATTTTGGCTGCCGTACACCGATAAACTCATCTTT | CATWGGFWLPYTDKLIF
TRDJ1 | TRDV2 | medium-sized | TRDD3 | TGTGCCTGTGACACCGTGCTGGGGGAGCCCGATAAACTCATCTTT | CACDTVLGEPDKLIF
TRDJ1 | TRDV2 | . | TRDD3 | TGTGCCTGTGATCATGTACTGGGGGACACCGATAAACTCATCTTT | CACDHVLGDTDKLIF
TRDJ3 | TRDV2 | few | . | TGTGCCTGTGACACCTTGCGGGAGTCCTGGGACACCCGACAGATGTTTTTC | CACDTLRESWDTRQMFF
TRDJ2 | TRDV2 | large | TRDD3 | TGTGCCTGTGACCCCTTACTGGGGGACTTGACAGCACAACTCTTCTTT | CACDPLLGDLTAQLFF
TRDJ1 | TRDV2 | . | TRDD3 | TGTGCCTGTGACGGCATGCTGGGGGATAACACCGATAAACTCATCTTT | CACDGMLGDNTDKLIF
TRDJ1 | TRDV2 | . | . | TGTGCCTGTGAGTGTACTCCTCCGGGGGGAAACGATAAACTCATCTTT | CACECTPPGGNDKLIF
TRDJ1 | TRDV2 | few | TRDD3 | TGTGCCTGTGACACCGTGGCGCCTACTGGGGGGTTGTACACCGATAAACTCATCTTT | CACDTVAPTGGLYTDKLIF
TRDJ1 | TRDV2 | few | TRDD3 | TGCGCCTGTGACACTCTTTTACTGGGGGATACACTCACCGATAAACTCATCTTT | CACDTLLLGDTLTDKLIF
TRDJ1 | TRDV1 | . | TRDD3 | TGTGCTCTTGGGCTCTCCGCCTTCCTGTGGGGGATACGACACACCGATAAACTCATCTTT | CALGLSAFLWGIRHTDKLIF
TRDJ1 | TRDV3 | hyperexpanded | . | TGTGCCTTTGAGACCCCTATATCCCACGCCGATAAACTCATCTTT | CAFETPISHADKLIF
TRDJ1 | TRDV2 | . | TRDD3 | TGTGCCTGTGACACCGTGGGGATACGGGACGATAAACTCATCTTT | CACDTVGIRDDKLIF
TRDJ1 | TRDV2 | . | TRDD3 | TGTGCCTGTGACTCGATACTGGGGGATAGGAGGAAAGGGACCGATAAACTCATCTTT | CACDSILGDRRKGTDKLIF
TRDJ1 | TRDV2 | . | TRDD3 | TGTGCCTGTGACACCGTTGACTCCGGGGGATACGCGGGCACCGATAACCTCATCTTT | CACDTVDSGGYAGTDNLIF
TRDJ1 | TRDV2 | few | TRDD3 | TGTGCCCGTTCCCCGTTGGGGGATTTTCCTTGGACCGATAAACTCATCTTT | CARSPLGDFPWTDKLIF
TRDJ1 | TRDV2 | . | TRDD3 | TGTGCCTGTGACGACCTACTGGGGGATACGTCCCCCGATAAACTCATCTTT | CACDDLLGDTSPDKLIF
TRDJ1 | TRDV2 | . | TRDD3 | TGTGCCTGTGACCTACTGGGGGCCCCCACCGATAACCTCATCTTT | CACDLLGAPTDNLIF
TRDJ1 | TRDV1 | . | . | TGTGCTCTTGGGGACCCCGGGGGCCTTGTTCTCTACGATACGCCTTGGTGGTACACCGATAAACTCATCTTT | CALGDPGGLVLYDTPWWYTDKLIF
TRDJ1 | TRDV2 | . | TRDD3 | TGTGCCTGTGACACCCTGGGGGAGTACACCGATAAACTCATCTTT | CACDTLGEYTDKLIF
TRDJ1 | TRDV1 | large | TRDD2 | TGTGCTCTTGGGGAATATTGGGGCCCCTTCCTACCCTTACTTGTAACCGATAAACTCATCTTT | CALGEYWGPFLPLLVTDKLIF
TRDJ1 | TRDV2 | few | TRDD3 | TGTGCCTGTGACACACTGGGGGATCGTTGGGATAAACTCATCTTT | CACDTLGDRWDKLIF
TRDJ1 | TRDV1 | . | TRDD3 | TGTGCTCTTGGGGTGGAACACACGTACTGGGGGGCCCCGTACACCGATAAACTCATCTTT | CALGVEHTYWGAPYTDKLIF